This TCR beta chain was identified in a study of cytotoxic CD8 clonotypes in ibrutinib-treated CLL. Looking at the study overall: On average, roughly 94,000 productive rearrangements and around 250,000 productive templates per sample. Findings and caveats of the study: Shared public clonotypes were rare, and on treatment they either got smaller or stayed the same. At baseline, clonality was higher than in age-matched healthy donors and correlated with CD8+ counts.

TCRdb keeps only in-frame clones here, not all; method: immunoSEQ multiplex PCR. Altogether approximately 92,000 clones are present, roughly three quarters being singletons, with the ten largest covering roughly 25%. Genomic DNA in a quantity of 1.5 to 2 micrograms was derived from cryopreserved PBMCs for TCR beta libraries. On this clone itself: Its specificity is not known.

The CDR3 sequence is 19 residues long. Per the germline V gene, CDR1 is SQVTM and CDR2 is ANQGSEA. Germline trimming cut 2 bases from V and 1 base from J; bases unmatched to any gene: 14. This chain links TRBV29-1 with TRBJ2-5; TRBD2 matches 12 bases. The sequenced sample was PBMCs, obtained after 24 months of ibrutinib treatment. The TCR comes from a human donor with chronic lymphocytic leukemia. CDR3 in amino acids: CSVELAGGPIPDPQETQYF. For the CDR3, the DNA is TGCAGCGTTGAACTAGCGGGGGGGCCTATCCCAGACCCCCAAGAGACCCAGTACTTC.